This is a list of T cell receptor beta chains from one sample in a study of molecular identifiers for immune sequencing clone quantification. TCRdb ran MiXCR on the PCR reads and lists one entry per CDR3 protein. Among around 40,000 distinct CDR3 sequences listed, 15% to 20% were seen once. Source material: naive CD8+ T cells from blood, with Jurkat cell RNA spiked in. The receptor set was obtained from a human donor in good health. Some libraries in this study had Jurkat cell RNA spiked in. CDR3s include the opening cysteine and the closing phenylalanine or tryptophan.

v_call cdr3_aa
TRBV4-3 CASSQDSGGSGGQKCFF
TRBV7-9 CASSLLGSESTDTQYF
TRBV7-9 CASRGPTDTQYF
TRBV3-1 CASSHPMNTEAFF
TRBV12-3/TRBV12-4 CASRMGIVETQYF
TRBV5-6 CASSHGSPLHF
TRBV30 CAWSVLGVEQYF
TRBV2 CASRGDSARNQPQHF
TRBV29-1 CSAGTLNTGELFF
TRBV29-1 CSVERSGRAGDTQYF
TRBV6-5 CASSRLISTEALF
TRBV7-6 CASSPSNTDTQYF
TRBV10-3 CAISESPTSGGQETQYF
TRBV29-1 CSARGLHTEAFF
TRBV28 CASRGLADPEQCF
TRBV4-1 CASSPSGTSGNEQFF
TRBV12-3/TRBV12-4 CASSPGPVDTEAFF
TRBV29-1 CSVDAGRSTDTQYF
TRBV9 CASSVSNAYNEQFF
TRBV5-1 CASSYRQGGSTDTQYF
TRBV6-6 CASSYRAGPTSTDTQYF
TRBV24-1 CATSVSENTEAFF
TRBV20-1 CSAAGLAGVLSSYEQYF
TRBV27 CASSPRGARQPQHF
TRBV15 CATSRDKARPGRRTDTQYF
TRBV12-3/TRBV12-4 CASSYSATNEKLLF
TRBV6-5 CASTPAGGPTDTQYF
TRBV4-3 CASSQGDSYNEQFF
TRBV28 CASRAGPGKAYEQYF
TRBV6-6 CASSWTLYSNQPQHF
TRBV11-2 CASTPLPGGTGELFF
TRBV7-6 CASSPLLQNSGANVLTF
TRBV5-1 CASMLGLEDAQYF
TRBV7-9 CASSVGDTEAFF
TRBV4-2 CASSQGQATNTEASF
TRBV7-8 CASSPSDAPYNEQFF
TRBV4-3 CASSQGQAWEQYF
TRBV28 CASSFLQGASEQYF
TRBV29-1 CSVEEVVPTDTQYF
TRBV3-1 CASSRSDWETQYF
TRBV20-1 CSARGTGEQYF
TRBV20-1 CSAFGATPGFNSPLHF
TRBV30 CAWSSGTSADTQYF
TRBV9 CASSVTGTGTTEAFF
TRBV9 CASSVGGDTDTQYF
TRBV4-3 CASSQGLARADTQYF
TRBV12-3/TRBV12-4 CASSLTGRTDTQYF
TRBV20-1 CSAQGGPIVHIQYF
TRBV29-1 CSANRDINTGELFF
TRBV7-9 CASSLATQPNEQFF
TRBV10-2 CASASGIQETQYF
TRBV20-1 CSAGRPRDTGELFF
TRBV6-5 CASSWGPKNTEAFF
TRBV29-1 CSVTLWDRSSYEQYF
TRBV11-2 CASSPEGPEGHEQYF
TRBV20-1 CSARDRRLAGALEETQYF
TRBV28 CASSSRQGYEQYF